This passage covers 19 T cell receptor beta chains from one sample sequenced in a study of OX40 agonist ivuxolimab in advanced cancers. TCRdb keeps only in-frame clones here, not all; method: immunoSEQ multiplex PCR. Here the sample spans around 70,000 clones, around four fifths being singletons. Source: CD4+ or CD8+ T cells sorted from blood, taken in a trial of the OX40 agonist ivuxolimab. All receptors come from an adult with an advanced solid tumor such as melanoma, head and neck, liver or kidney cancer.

The chain's CDR3 is CASALQGHEQYF. The DNA for the CDR3 is TGTGCCAGCGCGTTGCAGGGGCACGAGCAGTACTTC. V and J are TRBV6-4 and TRBJ2-7; D is perhaps TRBD1 (6 bases). Germline-derived CDR1 and CDR2 are MRHNA and SNTAGT. The CDR3 spans 12 residues. The V end was cut by 8 bases, the J end by 5 bases, with 13 bases between.

The CDR3 sequence: CASSPRQGTGAHSNYGYTF. For the CDR3, the DNA is TGTGCCAGCTCACCACGCCAAGGGACAGGGGCCCACTCTAACTATGGCTACACCTTC. The V and J genes are TRBV18 and TRBJ1-2; 10 bases are a match to TRBD1. Germline-derived CDR1 and CDR2 are KGHSH and LQKENI. This CDR3 comprises 19 residues. The junction had 11 bases not matched to a gene; V was cut back by 1 base and J by 0 bases. The complete variable domain, with remaining parts taken from reference TRBV18 and TRBJ1-2, reads NAGVMQNPRHLVRRRGQEARLRCSPMKGHSHVYWYRQLPEEGLKFMVYLQKENIIDESGMPKERFSAEFPKEGPSILRIQQVVRGDSAAYFCASSPRQGTGAHSNYGYTFGSGTRLTVV.

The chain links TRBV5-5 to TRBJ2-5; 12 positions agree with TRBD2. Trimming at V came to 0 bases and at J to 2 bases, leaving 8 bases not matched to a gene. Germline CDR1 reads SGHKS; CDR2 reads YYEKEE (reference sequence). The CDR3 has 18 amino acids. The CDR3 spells CASSLALLGTSGQETQYF. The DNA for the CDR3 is TGTGCCAGCAGCTTGGCGCTACTTGGGACTAGCGGGCAAGAGACCCAGTACTTC.

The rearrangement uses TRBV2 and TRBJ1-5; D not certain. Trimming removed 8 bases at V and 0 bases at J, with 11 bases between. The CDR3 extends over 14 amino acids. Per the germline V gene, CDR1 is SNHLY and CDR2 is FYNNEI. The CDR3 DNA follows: TGTGCCAGCGCTCGATCTTTTAGCAATCAGCCCCAGCATTTT. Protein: CASARSFSNQPQHF.

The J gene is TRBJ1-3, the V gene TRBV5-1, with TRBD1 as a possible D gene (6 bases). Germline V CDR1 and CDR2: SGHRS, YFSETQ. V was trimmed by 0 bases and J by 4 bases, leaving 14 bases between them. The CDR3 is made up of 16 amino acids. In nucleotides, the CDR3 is TGCGCCAGCAGCTTGGCGGGGGGCTTTTACGGAAACACCATATATTTT. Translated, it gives CASSLAGGFYGNTIYF.

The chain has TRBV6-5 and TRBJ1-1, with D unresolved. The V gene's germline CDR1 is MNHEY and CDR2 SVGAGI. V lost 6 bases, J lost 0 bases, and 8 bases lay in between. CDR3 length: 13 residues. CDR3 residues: CASRSDLNTEAFF. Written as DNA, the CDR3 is TGTGCCAGCAGAAGCGACTTGAACACTGAAGCTTTCTTT.

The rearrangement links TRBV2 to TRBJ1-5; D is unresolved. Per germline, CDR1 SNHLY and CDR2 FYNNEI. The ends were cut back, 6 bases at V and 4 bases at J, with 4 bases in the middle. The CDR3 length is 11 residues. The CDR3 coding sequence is TGTGCCAGCAGGGCAAATCAGCCCCAGCATTTT. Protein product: CASRANQPQHF.

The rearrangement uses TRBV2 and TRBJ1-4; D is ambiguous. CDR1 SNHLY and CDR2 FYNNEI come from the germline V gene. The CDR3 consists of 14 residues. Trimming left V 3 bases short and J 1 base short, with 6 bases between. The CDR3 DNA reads TGTGCCAGCAGTGAGTGGGGAACTAATGAAAAACTGTTTTTT. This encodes CASSEWGTNEKLFF.

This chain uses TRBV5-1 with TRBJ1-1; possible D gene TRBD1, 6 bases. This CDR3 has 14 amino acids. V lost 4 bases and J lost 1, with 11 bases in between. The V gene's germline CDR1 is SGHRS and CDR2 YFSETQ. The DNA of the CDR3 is TGCGCCAGCAGCCGCTGGACAGCGAACACTGAAGCTTTCTTT. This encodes CASSRWTANTEAFF.

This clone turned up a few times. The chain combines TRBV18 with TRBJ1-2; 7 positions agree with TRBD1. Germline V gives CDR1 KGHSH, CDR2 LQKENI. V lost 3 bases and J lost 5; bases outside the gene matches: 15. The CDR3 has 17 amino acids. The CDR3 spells CASSPVPSGGRGYGYTF. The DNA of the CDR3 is TGTGCCAGCTCACCCGTCCCCTCAGGGGGGAGAGGATATGGCTACACCTTC.

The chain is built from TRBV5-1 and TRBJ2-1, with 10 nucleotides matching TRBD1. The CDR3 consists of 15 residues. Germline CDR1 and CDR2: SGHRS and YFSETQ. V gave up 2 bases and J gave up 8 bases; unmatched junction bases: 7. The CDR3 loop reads CASSLPGQGFHEQFF. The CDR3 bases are TGCGCCAGCAGCTTACCGGGACAGGGGTTTCATGAGCAGTTCTTC.

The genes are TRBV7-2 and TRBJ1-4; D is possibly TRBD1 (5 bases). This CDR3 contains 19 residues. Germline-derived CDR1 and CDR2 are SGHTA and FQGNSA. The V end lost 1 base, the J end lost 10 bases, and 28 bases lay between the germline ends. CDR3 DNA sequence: TGTGCCAGCAGCTTAGGGGCAGTGACAGCGGATTCAAGGCGGAGAAAACTGTTTTTT. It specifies CASSLGAVTADSRRRKLFF.

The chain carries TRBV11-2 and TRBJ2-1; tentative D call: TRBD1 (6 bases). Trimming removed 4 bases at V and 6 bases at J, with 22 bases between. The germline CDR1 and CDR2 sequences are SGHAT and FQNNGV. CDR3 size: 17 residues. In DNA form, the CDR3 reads TGTGCCAGCAGCTCACGTCCCTCAGGACAGATCTTCAATGAGCAGTTCTTC. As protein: CASSSRPSGQIFNEQFF.

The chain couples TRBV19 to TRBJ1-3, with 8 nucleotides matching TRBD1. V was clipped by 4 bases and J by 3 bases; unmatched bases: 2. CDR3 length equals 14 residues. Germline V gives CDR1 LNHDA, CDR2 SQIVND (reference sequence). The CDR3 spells CASSTGGDGNTIYF. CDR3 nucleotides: TGTGCCAGTAGTACAGGGGGCGATGGAAACACCATATATTTT.

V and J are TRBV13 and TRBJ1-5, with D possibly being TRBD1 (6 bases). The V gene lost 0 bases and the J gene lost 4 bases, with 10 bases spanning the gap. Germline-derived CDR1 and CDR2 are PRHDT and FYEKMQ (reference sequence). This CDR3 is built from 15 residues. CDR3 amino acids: CASSLGITGNQPQHF. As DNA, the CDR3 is TGTGCCAGCAGCTTAGGTATAACAGGGAATCAGCCCCAGCATTTT. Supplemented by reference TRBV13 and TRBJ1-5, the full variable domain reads AAGVIQSPRHLIKEKRETATLKCYPIPRHDTVYWYQQGPGQDPQFLISFYEKMQSDKGSIPDRFSAQQFSDYHSELNMSSLELGDSALYFCASSLGITGNQPQHFGDGTRLSIL.

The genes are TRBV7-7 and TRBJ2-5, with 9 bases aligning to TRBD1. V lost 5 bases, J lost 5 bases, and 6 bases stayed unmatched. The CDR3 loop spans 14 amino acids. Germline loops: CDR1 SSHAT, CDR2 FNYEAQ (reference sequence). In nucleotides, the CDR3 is TGTGCCAGCAGCGGATCGACAGGGGGGGAGACCCAGTACTTC. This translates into CASSGSTGGETQYF.

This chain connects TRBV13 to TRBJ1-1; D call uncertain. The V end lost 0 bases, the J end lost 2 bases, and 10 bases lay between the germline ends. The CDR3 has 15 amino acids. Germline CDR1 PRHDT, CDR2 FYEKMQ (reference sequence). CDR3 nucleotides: TGTGCCAGCAGCTTAGGTCGCCAGAGCAACACTGAAGCTTTCTTT. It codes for CASSLGRQSNTEAFF.

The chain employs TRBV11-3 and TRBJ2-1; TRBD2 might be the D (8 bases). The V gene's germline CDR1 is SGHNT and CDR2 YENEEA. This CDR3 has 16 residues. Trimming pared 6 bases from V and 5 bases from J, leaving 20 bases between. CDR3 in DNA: TGTGCCAGCAGTTATGCAGGGGGTAGCGGGAACAATGAGCAGTTCTTC. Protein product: CASSYAGGSGNNEQFF.

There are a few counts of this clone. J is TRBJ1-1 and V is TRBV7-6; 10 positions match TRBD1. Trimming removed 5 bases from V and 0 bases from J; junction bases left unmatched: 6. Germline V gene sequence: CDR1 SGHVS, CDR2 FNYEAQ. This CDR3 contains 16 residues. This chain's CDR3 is CASSPRQGAVNTEAFF. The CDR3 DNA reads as TGTGCCAGCAGCCCCCGACAGGGGGCCGTGAACACTGAAGCTTTCTTT.